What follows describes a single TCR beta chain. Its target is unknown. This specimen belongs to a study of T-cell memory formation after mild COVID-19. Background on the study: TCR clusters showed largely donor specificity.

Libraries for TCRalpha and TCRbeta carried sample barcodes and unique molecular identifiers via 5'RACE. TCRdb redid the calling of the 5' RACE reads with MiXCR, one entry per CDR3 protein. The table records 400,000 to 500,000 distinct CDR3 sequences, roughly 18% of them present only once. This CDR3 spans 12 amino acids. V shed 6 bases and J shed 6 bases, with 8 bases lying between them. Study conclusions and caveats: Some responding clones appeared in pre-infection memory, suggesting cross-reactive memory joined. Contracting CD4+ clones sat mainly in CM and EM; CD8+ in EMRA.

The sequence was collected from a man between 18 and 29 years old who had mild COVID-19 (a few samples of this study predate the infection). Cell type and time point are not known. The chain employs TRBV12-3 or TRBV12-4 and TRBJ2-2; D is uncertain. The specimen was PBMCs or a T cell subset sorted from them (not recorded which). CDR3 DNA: TGTGCCAGCAGCCGTTTTTCCGGGGAGCTGTTTTTT. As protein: CASSRFSGELFF.